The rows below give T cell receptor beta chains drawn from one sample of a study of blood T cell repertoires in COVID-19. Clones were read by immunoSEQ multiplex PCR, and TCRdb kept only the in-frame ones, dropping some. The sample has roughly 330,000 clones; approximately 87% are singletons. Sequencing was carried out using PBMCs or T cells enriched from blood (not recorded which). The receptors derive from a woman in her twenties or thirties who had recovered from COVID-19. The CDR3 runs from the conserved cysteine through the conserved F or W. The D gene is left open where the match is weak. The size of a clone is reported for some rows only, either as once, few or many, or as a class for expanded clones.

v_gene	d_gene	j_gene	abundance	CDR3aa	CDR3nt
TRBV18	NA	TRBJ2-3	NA	CASSPKEWAGTTDTQYF	TGTGCCAGCTCACCGAAGGAGTGGGCGGGAACAACAGATACGCAGTATTTT
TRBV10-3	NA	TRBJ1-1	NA	CAISGRRMNTEAFF	TGTGCCATCAGTGGTCGGCGGATGAACACTGAAGCTTTCTTT
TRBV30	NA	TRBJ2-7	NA	CAWSALLGLNEQYF	TGTGCCTGGAGTGCCCTCCTCGGTTTGAACGAGCAGTACTTC
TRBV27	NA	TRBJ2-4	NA	CASTPNRESKNIQYF	TGTGCCAGCACCCCCAACCGGGAATCCAAAAACATTCAGTACTTC
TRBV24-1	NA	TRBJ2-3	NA	CATSDFEGVTDTQYF	TGTGCCACCAGTGATTTTGAAGGGGTCACAGATACGCAGTATTTT
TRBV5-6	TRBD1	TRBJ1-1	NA	CASSPAGGLVTEAFF	TGTGCCAGCAGTCCGGCAGGGGGCCTGGTCACTGAAGCTTTCTTT
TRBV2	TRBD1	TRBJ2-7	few	CASSLEGTGSYEQYF	TGTGCCAGCAGTCTAGAAGGGACAGGCTCCTACGAGCAGTACTTC
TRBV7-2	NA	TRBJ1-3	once	CASKQGSGNTIYF	TGTGCCAGTAAACAGGGTTCTGGAAACACCATATATTTT
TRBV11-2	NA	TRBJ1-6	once	CASSLVRAGDSPLHF	TGTGCCAGCAGCTTAGTCCGGGCCGGGGATTCACCCCTCCACTTT
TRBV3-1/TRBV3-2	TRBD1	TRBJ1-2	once	CASSRGQGASGYTF	TGTGCCAGCAGCAGAGGACAGGGGGCTTCTGGCTACACCTTC
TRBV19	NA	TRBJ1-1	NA	CASSIQRNTEAFF	TGTGCCAGTAGTATTCAGCGTAACACTGAAGCTTTCTTT
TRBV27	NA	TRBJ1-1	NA	CASSSPHRYTEAFF	TGTGCCAGCAGCTCCCCCCACAGATACACTGAAGCTTTCTTT
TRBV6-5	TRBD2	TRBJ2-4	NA	CASSPYQAGGNIQYF	TGTGCCAGCAGTCCCTACCAAGCGGGGGGAAACATTCAGTACTTC
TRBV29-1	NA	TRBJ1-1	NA	CSSRWGAEAFF	TGCAGCTCCCGGTGGGGGGCTGAAGCTTTCTTT
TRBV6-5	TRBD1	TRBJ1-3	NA	CASSPPGTGGNTIYF	TGTGCCAGCAGCCCACCCGGGACAGGGGGAAACACCATATATTTT
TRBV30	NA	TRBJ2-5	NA	CAWAVGGTQETQYF	TGTGCCTGGGCTGTAGGAGGAACCCAAGAGACCCAGTACTTC
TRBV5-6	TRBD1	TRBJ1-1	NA	CASSLRDRVNTEAFF	TGTGCCAGCAGCCTCCGGGACAGGGTAAACACTGAAGCTTTCTTT